Shown below are 30 T cell receptor beta chains from a single sample sequenced in a study of beta chain features in type 1 diabetes. For these TCRs, the target antigens are not known. The sequenced template was cDNA made from the entire isolated RNA. Method: immunoSEQ multiplex PCR; TCRdb's copy keeps in-frame clones and lacks some. The sample lists 150,000 to 200,000 clones, around 63% occurring once. Overall study results and limits: Type 1 diabetes patients had moderately but significantly shorter TCRB CDR3s in all four CD4+ subsets.

Sample: naive CD4+ T cells from blood. The receptors were sampled from a man younger than 40 with type 1 diabetes.

J is TRBJ1-1 and V is TRBV20-1, with unresolved D. Trimming pared 6 bases from V and 1 base from J, leaving 6 bases between. In germline, CDR1 is DFQATT, CDR2 SNEGSKA (reference sequence). The CDR3 is 11 amino acids. The CDR3 region has the DNA TGCAGTGCAGTAAAGAACACTGAAGCTTTCTTT. Translation gives CSAVKNTEAFF.

CDR3 sequence: CASSLGGTVRTQYF. CDR3 nucleotide sequence: TGTGCCAGCAGCTTAGGAGGGACAGTCCGAACGCAGTATTTT. The rearrangement links TRBV7-2 to TRBJ2-3, with 7 bases aligning to TRBD1. The CDR3 is 14 amino acids. Germline V gene data show CDR1 as SGHTA and CDR2 as FQGNSA. The junction had 7 bases not matched to a gene; V was cut back by 1 base and J by 9 bases.

The chain couples TRBV13 to TRBJ2-3; either TRBD1 or TRBD2 may supply D (6 bases each). The CDR3 runs 14 residues. In germline, CDR1 is PRHDT, CDR2 FYEKMQ (reference sequence). Trimming removed 1 base from V and 6 bases from J, with 11 bases in between. CDR3 protein: CASSLEGGFDTQYF. DNA of the CDR3: TGTGCCAGCAGCTTAGAGGGGGGCTTCGATACGCAGTATTTT.

With regard to this clone: Other nucleotide sequences in the sample specify the same CDR3. This chain's CDR3 is CASSGRETQYF. CDR3 nucleotide sequence: TGCGCCAGCAGCGGCCGGGAGACCCAGTACTTC. V is TRBV5-1 and J is TRBJ2-5, with no clear D. Germline V gene sequence: CDR1 SGHRS, CDR2 YFSETQ. Trimming left V 4 bases short and J 5 bases short, with 6 bases between. This CDR3 is built from 11 residues.

This clone has just a few counts. The genes are TRBV29-1 and TRBJ1-1; no clear D gene. Germline CDR1 reads SQVTM; CDR2 reads ANQGSEA. The CDR3 is made up of 12 amino acids. The germline V and J ends were trimmed by 3 bases and 1 base, with 6 bases remaining between them. CDR3 DNA sequence: TGCAGCGTTGAGCTTCCGAACACTGAAGCTTTCTTT. This gives the protein CSVELPNTEAFF.

The CDR3, as DNA: TGTGCCTGGAGTGTAAGTGGGCAGCAATACAATGAGCAGTTCTTC. Translating gives CAWSVSGQQYNEQFF. The rearrangement uses TRBV30 and TRBJ2-1; D is unresolved. The V end was cut by 0 bases, the J end by 4 bases, with 13 bases between. Germline CDR1 is GTSNPN and CDR2 is SVGIG (reference sequence). The CDR3 covers 15 residues. Using reference TRBV30 and TRBJ2-1 for the parts outside the CDR3, the full variable domain is SQTIHQWPATLVQPVGSPLSLECTVEGTSNPNLYWYRQAAGRGLQLLFYSVGIGQISSEVPQNLSASRPQDRQFILSSKKLLLSDSGFYLCAWSVSGQQYNEQFFGPGTRLTVL.

This rearrangement joins TRBV10-2 to TRBJ2-1; 8 bases agree with TRBD2. The germline V gene has CDR1 WSHSY and CDR2 SAAADI. The V gene end was trimmed by 3 bases and the J gene end by 4 bases; junction bases not matched to a gene: 8. The CDR3 has 16 residues. The CDR3 bases are TGCGCCAGCAGTGACATACTAGCGGTAAATTACAATGAGCAGTTCTTC. It codes for CASSDILAVNYNEQFF.

The chain uses TRBV29-1 and TRBJ2-1, with 8 positions matching TRBD1. The germline V gene encodes CDR1 SQVTM and CDR2 ANQGSEA. CDR3 length: 14 amino acids. The V gene end was trimmed by 7 bases and the J gene end by 4 bases; junction bases not matched to a gene: 9. CDR3 bases: TGCAGCGCCGGAGGACAGGGATCGTACAATGAGCAGTTCTTC. Translated: CSAGGQGSYNEQFF.

This clone was picked up one time. The chain has TRBV4-3 and TRBJ2-2; D gene uncertain. V lost 4 bases and J 8 bases, leaving 8 bases between the germline ends. This CDR3 is built from 12 residues. Germline V gene data show CDR1 as LGHNA and CDR2 as YSLEER. The CDR3 coding sequence is TGCGCCAGCAGCCCAAGAGCGGGGGAGCTGTTTTTT. It translates to CASSPRAGELFF.

J is TRBJ2-5 and V is TRBV5-1; no firm D call. From germline, CDR1 is SGHRS and CDR2 YFSETQ. The germline V and J ends were trimmed by 0 bases and 2 bases, with 8 bases remaining between them. The length of the CDR3 is 14 residues. For the CDR3, the DNA is TGCGCCAGCAGCTTGGGCACTGCGCAAGAGACCCAGTACTTC. It encodes CASSLGTAQETQYF. Supplemented by reference TRBV5-1 and TRBJ2-5, the full variable domain reads KAGVTQTPRYLIKTRGQQVTLSCSPISGHRSVSWYQQTPGQGLQFLFEYFSETQRNKGNFPGRFSGRQFSNSRSEMNVSTLELGDSALYLCASSLGTAQETQYFGPGTRLLVL.

Only a few counts were recorded for this clone. The chain joins TRBV30 to TRBJ2-5; D is undetermined. The V end was cut by 8 bases, the J end by 0 bases, with 7 bases between. Per the germline V gene, CDR1 is GTSNPN and CDR2 is SVGIG (reference sequence). This CDR3 comprises 11 residues. Here the CDR3 DNA reads TGTGCCCGCCGGCACCAAGAGACCCAGTACTTC. Amino acids: CARRHQETQYF.

This clone came up once. The V gene is TRBV7-8, the J gene TRBJ2-7, with TRBD1 as a possible D gene (6 bases). The germline V gene has CDR1 SGHVS and CDR2 FQNEAQ. V was shortened by 7 bases and J by 3 bases, with 19 bases between the two germline ends. The CDR3 runs to 15 residues. The CDR3 DNA sequence: TGTGCCAGCACCCTTTGGGGGCAGGCAAGCTACGAGCAGTACTTC. Protein: CASTLWGQASYEQYF.

This clone has just a few counts. The sample carries other DNA sequences with the same CDR3. The chain has TRBV29-1 and TRBJ1-1; D perhaps matches TRBD1 (5 bases). V lost 4 bases, J lost 2 bases, and 8 bases lay in between. This CDR3 spans 12 amino acids. The germline gives CDR1 SQVTM, CDR2 ANQGSEA. The CDR3 region is CSVVRGNTEAFF. Written as DNA, the CDR3 is TGCAGCGTTGTAAGGGGAAACACTGAAGCTTTCTTT.

This sequence joins TRBV7-9 and TRBJ2-5; 16 nucleotides align to TRBD2. Germline V lookup: CDR1 SEHNR, CDR2 FQNEAQ (reference sequence). The CDR3 sequence is 17 residues long. With V trimmed by 7 bases and J by 4 bases, 9 bases remained unmatched. The CDR3 nucleotides read TGTGCCAGCACCCCGGGACTAGCGGGGGGGCGCGGAGAGACCCAGTACTTC. It is translated as CASTPGLAGGRGETQYF. Based on the CDR3 plus reference TRBV7-9 and TRBJ2-5, the full variable domain is DTGVSQNPRHKITKRGQNVTFRCDPISEHNRLYWYRQTLGQGPEFLTYFQNEAQLEKSRLLSDRFSAERPKGSFSTLEIQRTEQGDSAMYLCASTPGLAGGRGETQYFGPGTRLLVL.

This clone was seen only once. V and J are TRBV2 and TRBJ1-2, with D hard to call. CDR3 length: 13 amino acids. CDR1 and CDR2 from the germline V gene are SNHLY and FYNNEI. Trimming left V 4 bases short and J 2 bases short, with 8 bases between. Here the CDR3 reads CASSAGTNYGYTF. The CDR3, as DNA: TGTGCCAGCAGTGCGGGCACCAACTATGGCTACACCTTC. Combining the CDR3 with reference TRBV2 and TRBJ1-2 gives the whole variable domain EPEVTQTPSHQVTQMGQEVILRCVPISNHLYFYWYRQILGQKVEFLVSFYNNEISEKSEIFDDQFSVERPDGSNFTLKIRSTKLEDSAMYFCASSAGTNYGYTFGSGTRLTVV.

This clone was observed a few times. V usage is TRBV4-3 and J usage is TRBJ2-7; D is uncertain. Trimming stripped 0 bases from V and 3 bases from J, with 6 bases between. The length of the CDR3 is 13 residues. The germline V gene encodes CDR1 LGHNA and CDR2 YSLEER. The CDR3 sequence: CASSQDRSYEQYF. In DNA form, the CDR3 reads TGCGCCAGCAGCCAAGACCGTAGCTACGAGCAGTACTTC.

CDR3 nucleotide sequence: TGTGCCACCAGCAGAGATCCGAGCTCGGGGGGCGAGCAGTACTTC. It translates to CATSRDPSSGGEQYF. The chain joins TRBV15 to TRBJ2-7; 7 nucleotides line up with TRBD2. The CDR3 covers 15 residues. Germline lookup yields CDR1 LNHNV and CDR2 YYDKDF (reference sequence). V trimming: 0 bases; J trimming: 6 bases; junction bases outside the gene matches: 8. The whole variable domain, remainder taken from reference TRBV15 and TRBJ2-7, is DAMVIQNPRYQVTQFGKPVTLSCSQTLNHNVMYWYQQKSSQAPKLLFHYYDKDFNNEADTPDNFQSRRPNTSFCFLDIRSPGLGDTAMYLCATSRDPSSGGEQYFGPGTRLTVT.

V and J are TRBV7-9 and TRBJ2-7; TRBD1 matches 9 bases. Trimming at V came to 5 bases and at J to 3 bases, leaving 5 bases not matched to a gene. The CDR3 covers 14 residues. Germline CDR1 reads SEHNR; CDR2 reads FQNEAQ (reference sequence). The CDR3 DNA reads TGTGCCAGCAGCCCAACAGGGGGCCTCTACGAGCAGTACTTC. Protein: CASSPTGGLYEQYF. Filled out from reference TRBV7-9 and TRBJ2-7, the complete variable domain reads DTGVSQNPRHKITKRGQNVTFRCDPISEHNRLYWYRQTLGQGPEFLTYFQNEAQLEKSRLLSDRFSAERPKGSFSTLEIQRTEQGDSAMYLCASSPTGGLYEQYFGPGTRLTVT.

This clone was recorded a few times. The chain carries TRBV27 and TRBJ2-2; TRBD1 is a possible D gene (6 bases). Germline values: CDR1 MNHEY, CDR2 SMNVEV (reference sequence). The CDR3 runs 13 residues. V lost 4 bases and J 6 bases, leaving 9 bases between the germline ends. The CDR3 sequence: CASSSQGAGELFF. Written as DNA, the CDR3 is TGTGCCAGCAGTTCACAGGGCGCCGGGGAGCTGTTTTTT.

V and J are TRBV4-1 and TRBJ1-2; D gene unclear. The CDR3 loop spans 12 amino acids. Germline-derived CDR1 and CDR2 are MGHRA and YSYEKL. V lost 0 bases and J lost 4, with 3 bases in between. The CDR3 loop reads CASSQEVYGYTF. DNA of the CDR3: TGCGCCAGCAGCCAAGAGGTCTATGGCTACACCTTC.

The chain recombines TRBV30 with TRBJ2-7; possible D gene TRBD2, 5 bases. The CDR3 extends over 13 amino acids. CDR1 GTSNPN and CDR2 SVGIG come from the germline V gene (reference sequence). Trimming shortened V by 1 base and J by 7 bases, and 14 bases separated the two germline ends. DNA of the CDR3: TGTGCCTGGAGTGCTAGAGGGATCCCAGAGCAGTACTTC. Its protein is CAWSARGIPEQYF.

This chain links TRBV6-6 with TRBJ2-5, with a possible D match to TRBD1 (6 bases). The CDR3 extends over 13 amino acids. Trimming left V 8 bases short and J 1 base short, with 11 bases between. Germline V gives CDR1 MNHNY, CDR2 SVGAGI (reference sequence). DNA of the CDR3: TGTGCCAGCGGACACAGGGTCCAAGAGACCCAGTACTTC. Its translation is CASGHRVQETQYF.

The rearrangement joins TRBV30 to TRBJ2-3, with D possibly matching TRBD2 (6 bases). The CDR3 has 13 residues. V was clipped by 3 bases and J by 3 bases, with 10 bases between them. Germline V gene data show CDR1 as GTSNPN and CDR2 as SVGIG (reference sequence). Here the CDR3 DNA reads TGTGCCTGGAGCCCGGGGGTTACAGATACGCAGTATTTT. Translating it yields CAWSPGVTDTQYF.

The V call is TRBV30, the J call TRBJ2-3, with 7 bases aligning to TRBD2. The trim removed 4 bases at V and 4 bases at J, leaving 11 bases unmatched. This CDR3 is built from 15 residues. Germline-derived CDR1 and CDR2 are GTSNPN and SVGIG (reference sequence). CDR3 amino acids: CAWTGGAGRADTQYF. The CDR3 coding sequence is TGTGCCTGGACGGGAGGAGCGGGGAGGGCAGATACGCAGTATTTT.

This clone was seen a single time. J is TRBJ2-5 and V is TRBV6-5, with TRBD1 identical over 9 bases. Unmatched junction bases numbered 12, after V lost 10 bases and J lost 6 bases. The CDR3 has 14 amino acids. Germline V lookup: CDR1 MNHEY, CDR2 SVGAGI. The CDR3 protein is CATSSGQGYQTQYF. The CDR3 bases are TGTGCCACCTCGAGCGGACAGGGGTATCAGACCCAGTACTTC.

The chain combines TRBV6-5 with TRBJ2-3; 10 bases are shared with TRBD1. Germline loops: CDR1 MNHEY, CDR2 SVGAGI. This CDR3 has 14 amino acids. V gave up 2 bases and J gave up 6 bases; unmatched junction bases: 2. The CDR3 DNA sequence: TGTGCCAGCAGTTACGACAGGGGGCTGGATACGCAGTATTTT. As protein: CASSYDRGLDTQYF.

The genes are TRBV7-2 and TRBJ2-2; TRBD1 or TRBD2 may be the D gene (5 bases each). CDR3 length: 15 amino acids. Germline CDR1 and CDR2: SGHTA and FQGNSA. Trimming stripped 3 bases from V and 6 bases from J, with 14 bases between. The CDR3 bases are TGTGCCAGCAGCTTCTTTGGGGGTACCGCCGGGGAGCTGTTTTTT. Protein: CASSFFGGTAGELFF.

This clone was seen only a few times. V is TRBV4-3 and J is TRBJ2-1; no clear D. Germline-derived CDR1 and CDR2 are LGHNA and YSLEER. Trimming removed 0 bases from V and 2 bases from J, with 8 bases in between. This CDR3 has 15 residues. CDR3 protein: CASSQEVGTYNEQFF. DNA of the CDR3: TGCGCCAGCAGCCAAGAAGTCGGAACCTACAATGAGCAGTTCTTC.

On this clone itself: Other nucleotide sequences from this sample produce the same CDR3. This chain uses TRBV30 with TRBJ2-7, with no clear D. The V end lost 2 bases, the J end lost 2 bases, and 4 bases lay between the germline ends. The CDR3 has 11 amino acids. CDR1 GTSNPN and CDR2 SVGIG come from the germline V gene (reference sequence). DNA for the CDR3: TGTGCCTGGAGTCATACCTACGAGCAGTACTTC. Amino acid sequence: CAWSHTYEQYF.

This chain joins TRBV7-8 and TRBJ2-1, with 7 bases matching TRBD1. Germline CDR1 and CDR2: SGHVS and FQNEAQ. This CDR3 contains 13 residues. J was trimmed by 5 bases and V by 7 bases; bases with no gene match: 5. CDR3 protein: CASNKDRHNEQFF. In nucleotides, the CDR3 is TGTGCCAGCAACAAGGACAGGCACAATGAGCAGTTCTTC.